The 18 T cell receptor beta chains reported below all come from one sample, sequenced in a study of Graves' ophthalmopathy and Graves' hyperthyroidism. Using RNA transcripts, the TCR beta CDR3 regions were amplified. Second-round multiplex PCR came after a first-round RT-PCR that employed HTBI primers. Each CDR3 protein is one row after TCRdb ran MiXCR on the multiplex PCR reads. The sample lists under 350,000 distinct CDR3 sequences; 17% were seen once. The sequenced sample consisted of peripheral blood. The receptors shown here come from an adult man with Graves' ophthalmopathy.

The table lists this clonotype with many counts. V usage is TRBV20-1 and J usage is TRBJ2-7, with TRBD1 identical over 9 bases. The ends lost 5 bases at V and 2 bases at J; junction bases unmatched: 7. The CDR3 has 14 residues. Germline V gives CDR1 DFQATT, CDR2 SNEGSKA (reference sequence). The CDR3 nucleotides read TGCAGTGCTTGGGACAGGGTTATCACCTACGAGCAGTACTTC. It encodes CSAWDRVITYEQYF.

The rearrangement joins TRBV6-2 or TRBV6-3 to TRBJ2-7, with D possibly TRBD1 on 5 matching bases. From germline, CDR1 is MNHEY and CDR2 SVGEGT. This CDR3 region has 15 residues. With 7 bases removed from V and 7 bases from J, the gap between germline ends came to 23 bases. CDR3 in amino acids: CASKPTDTIFYEQYF. The CDR3 DNA reads as TGTGCCAGCAAGCCGACAGATACAATCTTCTATGAGCAGTACTTC.

This clonotype was seen ten or more times. The chain has TRBV2 and TRBJ1-5, with 8 bases lining up with TRBD1. J lost 7 bases, V lost 5 bases, and 4 bases had no gene match. Germline V CDR1 and CDR2: SNHLY, FYNNEI. CDR3 length equals 13 residues. The CDR3 nucleotides read TGTGCCAGCAGTACACAGGGGGGACAGCCCCAGCATTTT. This codes for CASSTQGGQPQHF. The whole variable domain, remainder taken from reference TRBV2 and TRBJ1-5, is EPEVTQTPSHQVTQMGQEVILRCVPISNHLYFYWYRQILGQKVEFLVSFYNNEISEKSEIFDDQFSVERPDGSNFTLKIRSTKLEDSAMYFCASSTQGGQPQHFGDGTRLSIL.

This clonotype was observed once. A read error is possible here, since a much larger clone lies one base away. The rearrangement uses TRBV6-1 and TRBJ2-2; 10 bases map to TRBD1. This CDR3 region has 17 residues. Germline V gives CDR1 MNHNS, CDR2 SASEGT. The CDR3 loop reads CASSERTGGPTTGALFF. The CDR3, as DNA: TGTGCCAGCAGTGAGAGGACAGGGGGACCCACCACCGGGGCGCTGTTTTTT.

There are many counts of this clonotype. The V call is TRBV4-1, the J call TRBJ1-2; no clear D gene. The CDR3 covers 15 residues. Trimming left V 2 bases short and J 3 bases short, with 13 bases between. CDR1 and CDR2 from the germline V gene are MGHRA and YSYEKL. The CDR3 is CASSQPTRRYYGYTF. In DNA form, the CDR3 reads TGCGCCAGCAGCCAACCCACCCGGAGATACTATGGCTACACCTTC.

Concerning this clonotype itself: A read error may be the cause here, since a much bigger clone is one base away. The V and J genes are TRBV5-1 and TRBJ1-3; no firm D call. The germline V and J ends were trimmed by 7 bases and 2 bases, with 16 bases remaining between them. The length of the CDR3 is 15 residues. The germline V gene encodes CDR1 SGHRS and CDR2 YFSETQ. For the CDR3, the DNA is TGCGCCAGCCGCCTTGAGGAGGGCGCTGGAAACACCATATATTTT. Protein: CASRLEEGAGNTIYF.

The table lists this clonotype with many counts. The V gene is TRBV29-1, the J gene TRBJ2-7, with 8 bases matching TRBD2. Germline CDR1 and CDR2: SQVTM and ANQGSEA. J gave up 3 bases and V 7 bases, and 2 bases lay outside the gene matches. The CDR3 runs to 11 residues. The CDR3 nucleotides read TGCAGCGCCGGGGGGGGCTACGAGCAGTACTTC. Protein: CSAGGGYEQYF.

Many counts were recorded for this clonotype. The chain joins TRBV6-1 to TRBJ2-2; 7 bases fit TRBD2. CDR3 length: 13 residues. Germline CDR1 reads MNHNS; CDR2 reads SASEGT. Trimming cost V 6 bases and J 4 bases; bases outside gene matches: 2. CDR3 in DNA: TGTGCCAGCAGCCGCGGGAGCACCGGGGAGCTGTTTTTT. The encoded protein is CASSRGSTGELFF.

In DNA form, the CDR3 reads TGCAGCGTTGCTCTAGCGCCGAACACCGGGGAGCTGTTTTTT. It specifies CSVALAPNTGELFF. This rearrangement joins TRBV29-1 to TRBJ2-2; D might be TRBD2 (6 bases). Looked up from germline, CDR1 is SQVTM and CDR2 is ANQGSEA. This CDR3 spans 14 amino acids. Trimming took off 4 bases at V and 0 bases at J, with 9 bases between the two ends.

This clonotype was counted at least ten times. The chain carries TRBV7-8 and TRBJ2-5; 14 nucleotides agree with TRBD2. Germline assignment: CDR1 SGHVS and CDR2 FQNEAQ. The V and J ends lost 5 bases and 5 bases, in that order; junction bases with no gene match: 1. The CDR3 has 14 amino acids. CDR3 sequence reads: CASSGLAGGETQYF. The DNA for the CDR3 is TGTGCCAGCAGCGGACTAGCGGGAGGCGAGACCCAGTACTTC.

The V and J genes are TRBV28 and TRBJ1-1; maybe TRBD1 (5 bases). The germline gives CDR1 MDHEN, CDR2 SYDVKM. The CDR3 contains 13 residues. Trimming pared 3 bases from V and 6 bases from J, leaving 11 bases between. CDR3 sequence: CASSLADRPEAFF. CDR3 DNA sequence: TGTGCCAGCAGTTTGGCAGACAGACCTGAAGCTTTCTTT.

This clonotype has at least ten counts. This chain uses TRBV12-3 or TRBV12-4 with TRBJ1-5; D not resolved. Trimming took off 1 base at V and 3 bases at J, with 10 bases between the two ends. This CDR3 comprises 15 residues. CDR3 loop: CASSLGRPPNQPQHF. The CDR3 DNA reads TGTGCCAGCAGTTTAGGGCGGCCCCCCAATCAGCCCCAGCATTTT.

This chain uses TRBV20-1 with TRBJ1-5; D may be TRBD1 (5 bases). CDR3 length equals 17 residues. Trimming stripped 0 bases from V and 0 bases from J, with 15 bases between. Per germline, CDR1 DFQATT and CDR2 SNEGSKA (reference sequence). The DNA of the CDR3 is TGCAGTGCTAGAGAGGGACTCGGGCAGTATAGCAATCAGCCCCAGCATTTT. Protein sequence: CSAREGLGQYSNQPQHF.

The V gene is TRBV24-1, the J gene TRBJ1-1; no reliable D call. Germline V gene sequence: CDR1 KGHDR, CDR2 SFDVKD. The CDR3 consists of 14 residues. Trimming cost V 4 bases and J 9 bases, with 17 bases left between them. CDR3 sequence: CATSEPLSGKKAFF. In DNA form, the CDR3 reads TGTGCCACCAGTGAACCCCTTTCTGGCAAAAAAGCTTTCTTT.

Many counts were recorded for this clonotype. The chain links TRBV13 to TRBJ2-7; the match to TRBD2 covers 8 bases. V lost 1 base and J lost 2; bases outside the gene matches: 7. Germline lookup yields CDR1 PRHDT and CDR2 FYEKMQ (reference sequence). The CDR3 is made up of 16 amino acids. The CDR3 sequence: CASSLDSGGATYEQYF. In nucleotides, the CDR3 is TGTGCCAGCAGCTTAGACAGCGGGGGTGCTACCTACGAGCAGTACTTC.

This clonotype has ten or more counts. The J gene is TRBJ2-7, the V gene TRBV11-2; D is tentatively TRBD1 or TRBD2 (5 bases each). The germline V and J ends were trimmed by 5 bases and 8 bases, with 13 bases remaining between them. Germline CDR1 SGHAT, CDR2 FQNNGV. The CDR3 spans 12 residues. The CDR3 nucleotides are TGTGCCAGCAGCCTGCTGGGGGTACAGCAGTACTTC. Its protein product is CASSLLGVQQYF.

This clonotype was picked up one time. This chain links TRBV7-2 with TRBJ2-2; D ambiguous. Deletions cut 3 bases from V and 6 bases from J, with 8 bases between. Germline values: CDR1 SGHTA, CDR2 FQGNSA. The CDR3 is made up of 13 amino acids. CDR3 loop: CASSFMDSGELFF. The DNA for the CDR3 is TGTGCCAGCAGCTTTATGGATTCCGGGGAGCTGTTTTTT.

This clonotype was detected only once. The junction differs from germline at one of its ends, possibly a read error. This sequence joins TRBV28 and TRBJ1-2; D ambiguous. Germline V lookup: CDR1 MDHEN, CDR2 SYDVKM. This CDR3 is built from 12 residues. Written as DNA, the CDR3 is TGTGCCAGCAGTTTGTCTAACTATGGCCACACCTTC. This sequence encodes CASSLSNYGHTF.